This T cell receptor (beta chain) was sequenced during a study of read filtering for tumor transcriptome and immune sequencing. Study as a whole: Whole-transcriptome libraries were prepared after DNase treatment.

Bone marrow was sampled from every patient at the time of active disease. The library was built from around 380 ng RNA with molecular barcoded adaptors for alpha/delta and beta/gamma chains. TCRdb ran MiXCR on the reads and lists one entry per CDR3 protein. The sample carries 130,000 or so distinct CDR3 sequences, 13% recorded once. Germline CDR1 SGHDT, CDR2 YYEEEE. The CDR3 consists of 16 residues. Study results and caveats: IR-seq captured clonotypes deeper and more reliably than RNA-seq.

At least ten counts were recorded for this clonotype. The antigen remains unidentified. One end of the junction is discordant with germline, which a read error may explain. The sample taken for sequencing was a population of CD138-negative cells sorted from bone marrow. The chain employs TRBV5-6 and TRBJ1-1, with D hard to call. The origin of this receptor is a donor at least 40 years old with multiple myeloma. The chain's CDR3 is CASSFEYRAMNTEAFF. CDR3 sequence (DNA): TGCGCCAGCAGCTTCGAATACCGAGCCATGAACACTGAAGCTTTCTTT.